One sample yielded the 13 T cell receptor beta chains listed below, sequenced in a study of blood T cell repertoires in COVID-19. Clones were read by immunoSEQ multiplex PCR, and TCRdb kept only the in-frame ones, dropping some. The table records about 310,000 clones, approximately 91% of them present only once. The specimen sequenced was PBMCs or T cells enriched from blood (not recorded which). These receptors were collected from a man aged 55-75 years who had recovered from COVID-19.

The V gene is TRBV7-2, the J gene TRBJ2-7, with 10 bases aligning to TRBD1. V was pared by 7 bases and J by 3 bases, with 9 bases of the junction left unmatched. The CDR3 consists of 15 residues. Germline lookup yields CDR1 SGHTA and CDR2 FQGNSA. CDR3 amino acids: CASNLRDRGGYEQYF. Here the CDR3 DNA reads TGTGCCAGCAACCTGCGGGACAGGGGCGGCTACGAGCAGTACTTC.

This clone was seen only once. The J gene is TRBJ2-1, the V gene TRBV11-2; 11 bases match TRBD2. Per the germline V gene, CDR1 is SGHAT and CDR2 is FQNNGV. The ends lost 3 bases at V and 5 bases at J; junction bases unmatched: 9. The CDR3 sequence is 17 residues long. CDR3 bases: TGTGCCAGCAGCTTCCCCGGGACTAGCGGACAAAACAATGAGCAGTTCTTC. The encoded protein is CASSFPGTSGQNNEQFF.

The chain links TRBV27 to TRBJ2-3, with 7 positions matching TRBD2. The CDR3 has 13 residues. V was clipped by 8 bases and J by 4 bases; unmatched bases: 6. Germline CDR1 is MNHEY and CDR2 is SMNVEV (reference sequence). The CDR3 DNA reads TGTGCCAGCCGATTCCGGGAGGCAGATACGCAGTATTTT. As protein: CASRFREADTQYF.

V is TRBV4-1 and J is TRBJ2-5, with D unclear. The length of the CDR3 is 15 residues. The V gene's germline CDR1 is MGHRA and CDR2 YSYEKL. V was pared by 0 bases and J by 4 bases, with 12 bases between. CDR3 sequence: CASSQDRSIGETQYF. For the CDR3, the DNA is TGCGCCAGCAGCCAAGATCGCAGTATTGGAGAGACCCAGTACTTC.

The genes are TRBV6-6 and TRBJ2-1; TRBD2 aligns across 9 bases. This CDR3 region has 15 residues. CDR1 is MNHNY, CDR2 SVGAGI, per germline (reference sequence). The V gene end was trimmed by 5 bases and the J gene end by 1 base; junction bases not matched to a gene: 3. The CDR3 nucleotides are TGTGCCAGCAGTACGGGACTAGCTTCCTACAATGAGCAGTTCTTC. Protein product: CASSTGLASYNEQFF.

CDR3 in amino acids: CASSRDRDEKLFF. The CDR3 DNA sequence: TGTGCCAGCAGCCGGGACAGGGATGAAAAACTGTTTTTT. This chain uses TRBV6-5 with TRBJ1-4, with 9 bases identical to TRBD1. The length of the CDR3 is 13 residues. Germline V lookup: CDR1 MNHEY, CDR2 SVGAGI. Trimming cost V 6 bases and J 6 bases; bases outside gene matches: 2.

This chain connects TRBV5-1 to TRBJ1-6; tentative D call: TRBD1 (6 bases). The CDR3 covers 14 residues. Germline V CDR1 and CDR2: SGHRS, YFSETQ. Trimming pared 2 bases from V and 8 bases from J, leaving 11 bases between. CDR3 protein: CASSFGGGDSPLHF. DNA for the CDR3: TGCGCCAGCAGCTTTGGGGGGGGCGATTCACCCCTCCACTTT.

The chain joins TRBV28 to TRBJ1-2; the match to TRBD1 covers 8 bases. The V gene's germline CDR1 is MDHEN and CDR2 SYDVKM. V shed 5 bases and J 8 bases; nucleotides not matched to a gene: 10. The CDR3 spans 14 residues. The CDR3 DNA reads TGTGCCAGCAGTCTCACAGGGGGAGTATGGGGCTACACCTTC. Residues: CASSLTGGVWGYTF.

The table lists this clone with a count of one. V is TRBV6-5 and J is TRBJ2-2; 7 nucleotides match TRBD1. The junction had 5 bases not matched to a gene; V was cut back by 4 bases and J by 3 bases. This CDR3 has 15 amino acids. Germline assignment: CDR1 MNHEY and CDR2 SVGAGI. CDR3 in DNA: TGTGCCAGCAGTTGGACAGGTGAATACACCGGGGAGCTGTTTTTT. This codes for CASSWTGEYTGELFF.

The chain recombines TRBV19 with TRBJ1-1, with D perhaps TRBD1 (5 bases). Trimming took 4 bases from V and 6 from J, leaving 30 bases between them. The CDR3 covers 19 residues. Per germline, CDR1 LNHDA and CDR2 SQIVND (reference sequence). CDR3 in amino acids: CASSRGLKGGGLFASEAFF. CDR3 bases: TGTGCCAGTAGTAGGGGCTTAAAGGGCGGGGGACTATTCGCCTCTGAAGCTTTCTTT. The full variable domain, in which reference TRBV19 and TRBJ1-1 provide the parts outside the CDR3, is DGGITQSPKYLFRKEGQNVTLSCEQNLNHDAMYWYRQDPGQGLRLIYYSQIVNDFQKGDIAEGYSVSREKKESFPLTVTSAQKNPTAFYLCASSRGLKGGGLFASEAFFGQGTRLTVV.

The V gene is TRBV3-1 (or the pseudogene TRBV3-2), the J gene TRBJ2-7; D unclear. The CDR3 sequence is 13 residues long. The germline V gene encodes CDR1 LGHDT and CDR2 YNNKEL (reference sequence). Trimming cost V 0 bases and J 3 bases, with 6 bases left between them. CDR3 in DNA: TGTGCCAGCAGCCAAGATGAGCGCTACGAGCAGTACTTC. It codes for CASSQDERYEQYF.

The chain has TRBV28 and TRBJ1-1; 10 bases agree with TRBD1. Germline-derived CDR1 and CDR2 are MDHEN and SYDVKM. The CDR3 loop spans 15 amino acids. After removal of 6 bases from V and 5 bases from J, the junction contained 9 bases not matched to a gene. The CDR3 loop is CASRPTGQGVTEAFF. The CDR3 DNA reads TGTGCCAGCAGGCCGACCGGACAGGGGGTTACTGAAGCTTTCTTT.

Of note for this clone: The same CDR3 arises from other DNA sequences in this sample as well. CDR3 sequence (DNA): TGTGCCAGCTCACCAACTTCGGGTGATTACGAGCAGTACTTC. Its translation: CASSPTSGDYEQYF. V usage is TRBV18 and J usage is TRBJ2-7; D gene uncertain. This CDR3 is built from 14 residues. Germline values: CDR1 KGHSH, CDR2 LQKENI. Trimming left V 2 bases short and J 4 bases short, with 12 bases between.